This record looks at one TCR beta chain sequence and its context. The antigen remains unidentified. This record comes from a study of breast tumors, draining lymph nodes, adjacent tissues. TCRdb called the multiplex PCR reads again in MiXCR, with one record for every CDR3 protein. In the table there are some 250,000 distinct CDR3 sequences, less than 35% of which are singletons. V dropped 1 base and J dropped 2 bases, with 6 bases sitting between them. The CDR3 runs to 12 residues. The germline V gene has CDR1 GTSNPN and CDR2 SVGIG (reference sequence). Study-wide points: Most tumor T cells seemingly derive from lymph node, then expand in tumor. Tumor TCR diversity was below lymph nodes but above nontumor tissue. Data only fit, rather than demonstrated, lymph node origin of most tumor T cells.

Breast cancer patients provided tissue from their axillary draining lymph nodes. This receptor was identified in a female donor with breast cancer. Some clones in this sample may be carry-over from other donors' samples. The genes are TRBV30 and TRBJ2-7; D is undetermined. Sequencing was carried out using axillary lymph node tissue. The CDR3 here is CAWSDQPYEQYF. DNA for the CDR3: TGTGCCTGGAGTGACCAACCCTACGAGCAGTACTTC.